This T cell receptor beta chain was recorded in a study of T cells in Graves' hyperthyroidism and ophthalmopathy. What was amplified from RNA transcripts were TCR beta CDR3 regions. The study used the HTBI primer set for a first-round RT-PCR of the TCR CDR3. TCRdb ran MiXCR on the multiplex PCR reads and lists one entry per CDR3 protein. The sample lists roughly 420,000 distinct CDR3 sequences, less than 20% occurring once. The sample holds a few counts of this clonotype. V lost 6 bases and J lost 0, with 15 bases in between. The CDR3 totals 15 residues. Germline loops: CDR1 ENHRY, CDR2 SYGVKD. This TCR was sampled from a woman aged 18-29 years with Graves' hyperthyroidism. The rearrangement uses TRBV10-3 and TRBJ2-7, with D unresolved. Sequencing was carried out using blood. The CDR3 nucleotides read TGTGCCATCAGACAACAAACATTGAGCTCCTACGAGCAGTACTTC. This codes for CAIRQQTLSSYEQYF.